Detailed here is one T cell receptor beta chain. What it binds is not known. Nominally healthy donors provided the samples, though records likely missed some immune exposures. The PCR ran on 60 Vbeta and 13 Jbeta primers. Here immunoSEQ multiplex PCR was the method, and the copy in TCRdb shows in-frame clones only, minus some. With 140,000 to 150,000 clones in the sample, the ten largest clones hold 1.5% to 2%. This specimen belongs to a study of cytomegalovirus exposure and HLA in healthy donors. Whole-study results and caveats: TRBV6-2, TRBV6-3 and some other V segments were excluded as indistinguishable. The authors listed approximately 160 TCR beta chains as cytomegalovirus-associated. Earlier analysis found most TCR beta V segments productive about 87% or about 30% of the time.

V was clipped by 7 bases and J by 10 bases, with 17 bases between them. CDR1 and CDR2 from the germline V gene are SGHRS and YFSETQ. The CDR3 sequence is 13 residues long. Input material: PBMCs. This TCR was recovered from a woman in her forties or fifties in good health and CMV-seronegative. J is TRBJ1-4 and V is TRBV5-1, with a tentative D call TRBD1 (6 bases). CDR3 amino acids: CASAGADDGKLFF. The CDR3 coding sequence is TGCGCCAGCGCAGGGGCCGATGATGGAAAACTGTTTTTT. The variable domain in full, with the rest retrieved from reference TRBV5-1 and TRBJ1-4, is KAGVTQTPRYLIKTRGQQVTLSCSPISGHRSVSWYQQTPGQGLQFLFEYFSETQRNKGNFPGRFSGRQFSNSRSEMNVSTLELGDSALYLCASAGADDGKLFFGSGTQLSVL.